This T cell receptor beta chain was sequenced during a study of T cell changes during pregnancy in multiple sclerosis. Here immunoSEQ multiplex PCR was the method, and the copy in TCRdb shows in-frame clones only, minus some. This repertoire shows 55,000 to 65,000 clones, almost 95% found once; its top ten account for 0.85% to 1%. The source was peripheral blood, collected in the first trimester of pregnancy. The source is a female donor with multiple sclerosis, enrolled in a pregnancy study.

CDR3 coding DNA: TGTGCCAGCACCCACCCAGGACTACATGCAGATACGCAGTATTTT. Translation gives CASTHPGLHADTQYF. The V call is TRBV6-1, the J call TRBJ2-3; D is perhaps TRBD2 (6 bases). The V gene lost 7 bases and the J gene lost 4 bases, with 18 bases spanning the gap. The CDR3 is made up of 15 amino acids. The V gene's germline CDR1 is MNHNS and CDR2 SASEGT.